This T cell receptor beta chain was retrieved from a study of human T cells and chemical hapten exposure. The overall study: Mostly female patients had alopecia areata, totalis or universalis.

Study findings and constraints: Sensitization with DPC brought no change to TCRs above 1 in 1000 in frequency. Because all patients had alopecia, their immune responses might differ from healthy ones.

As for time point: pre-sensitization, week 0. As for treatment: therapeutic diphenylcyclopropenone sensitization with weekly scalp DPC. This clonotype was observed at least ten times. Its antigen remains unknown. Individual cDNA molecules in this library carried unique molecular identifiers. TCRdb fed the RACE reads into MiXCR, producing one record per CDR3 protein. Among over 300,000 distinct CDR3 sequences listed, 5.1% were seen once. The material was whole blood, obtained in connection with sensitization to the hapten diphenylcyclopropenone (DPC). The TCR was taken from a woman in her fifties or sixties with alopecia areata. Some clones in this sample may be carry-over from other donors' samples.

The CDR3 here is CATKIRPGGANVLTF. The DNA of the CDR3 is TGTGCCACAAAAATTCGGCCTGGTGGGGCCAACGTCCTGACTTTC. This rearrangement joins TRBV28 to TRBJ2-6; D unclear. The CDR3 is 15 amino acids. CDR1 and CDR2 (germline): MDHEN, SYDVKM. V was clipped by 10 bases and J by 3 bases, with 16 bases between them.